Given below is one T cell receptor beta chain in context. These data are taken from a study of blood T cell repertoires in COVID-19. Study at large: Sample material is recorded as cDNA or gDNA derived from T cells, B-cell-depleted T cells, or PBMCs.

V shed 5 bases and J shed 0 bases, with 13 bases lying between them. CDR1 is LGHNA, CDR2 YSLEER, per germline. The CDR3 spans 15 residues. Assay: immunoSEQ multiplex PCR; the TCRdb copy retains only in-frame clones and omits some. This table holds around 130,000 clones, 65% to 85% found once. The receptor's source is a woman in her seventies with acute or convalescent COVID-19. Material: peripheral blood. This sequence joins TRBV4-3 and TRBJ1-1, with no clear D. The CDR3 region is CASSERPGMNTEAFF. The DNA for the CDR3 is TGCGCCAGCAGCGAGCGTCCCGGGATGAACACTGAAGCTTTCTTT.